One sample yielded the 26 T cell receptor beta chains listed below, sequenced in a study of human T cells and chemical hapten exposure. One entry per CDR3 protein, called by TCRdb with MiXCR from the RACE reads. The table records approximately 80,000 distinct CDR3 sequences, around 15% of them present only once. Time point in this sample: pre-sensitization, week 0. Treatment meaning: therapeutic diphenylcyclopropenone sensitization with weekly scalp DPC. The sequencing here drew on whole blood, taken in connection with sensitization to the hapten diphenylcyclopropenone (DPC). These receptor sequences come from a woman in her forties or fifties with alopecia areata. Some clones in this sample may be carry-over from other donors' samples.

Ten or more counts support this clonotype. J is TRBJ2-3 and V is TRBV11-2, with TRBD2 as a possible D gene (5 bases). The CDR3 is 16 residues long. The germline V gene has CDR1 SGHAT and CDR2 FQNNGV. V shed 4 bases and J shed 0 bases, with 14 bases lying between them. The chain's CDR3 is CASSYSSGGSTDTQYF. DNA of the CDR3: TGTGCCAGCAGCTATAGCAGCGGAGGCAGCACAGATACGCAGTATTTT.

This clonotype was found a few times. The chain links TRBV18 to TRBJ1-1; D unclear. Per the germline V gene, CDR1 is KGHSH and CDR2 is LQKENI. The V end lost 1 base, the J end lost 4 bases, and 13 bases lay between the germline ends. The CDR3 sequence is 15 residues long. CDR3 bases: TGTGCCAGCTCACCACTATCTGGAGCGGGCACTGAAGCTTTCTTT. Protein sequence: CASSPLSGAGTEAFF.

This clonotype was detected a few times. In DNA form, the CDR3 reads TGCGCCAGCAGCCAGTCATTCCACACTGAAGCTTTCTTT. It yields the protein CASSQSFHTEAFF. The chain recombines TRBV4-3 with TRBJ1-1, with unresolved D. This CDR3 contains 13 residues. Deletions cut 3 bases from V and 3 bases from J, with 8 bases between. Germline V gives CDR1 LGHNA, CDR2 YSLEER.

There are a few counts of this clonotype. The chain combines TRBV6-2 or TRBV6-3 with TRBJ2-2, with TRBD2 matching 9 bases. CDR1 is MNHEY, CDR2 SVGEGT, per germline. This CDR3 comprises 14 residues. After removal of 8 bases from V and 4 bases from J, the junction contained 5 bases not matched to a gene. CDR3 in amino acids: CASVLSGGTGELFF. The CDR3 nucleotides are TGTGCCAGCGTCCTTAGCGGGGGCACCGGGGAGCTGTTTTTT.

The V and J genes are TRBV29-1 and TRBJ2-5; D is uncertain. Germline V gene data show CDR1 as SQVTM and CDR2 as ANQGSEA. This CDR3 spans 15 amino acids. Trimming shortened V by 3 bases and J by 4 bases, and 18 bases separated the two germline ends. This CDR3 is CSVDGRPKSPETQYF. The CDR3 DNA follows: TGCAGCGTTGATGGGCGACCCAAGAGTCCAGAGACCCAGTACTTC.

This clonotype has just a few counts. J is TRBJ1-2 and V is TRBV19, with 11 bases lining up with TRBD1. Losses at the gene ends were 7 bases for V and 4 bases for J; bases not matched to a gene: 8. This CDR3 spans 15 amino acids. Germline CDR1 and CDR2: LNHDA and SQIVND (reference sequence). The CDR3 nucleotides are TGTGCCAGTACCACCTGGGACAGGGGGATCTATGGCTACACCTTC. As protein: CASTTWDRGIYGYTF.

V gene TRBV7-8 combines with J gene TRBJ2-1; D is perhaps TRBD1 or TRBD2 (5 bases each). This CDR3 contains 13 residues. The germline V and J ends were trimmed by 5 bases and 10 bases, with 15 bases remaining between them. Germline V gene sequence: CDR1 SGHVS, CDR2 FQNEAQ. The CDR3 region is CASSPGTGREQFF. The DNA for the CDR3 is TGTGCCAGCAGCCCCGGGACCGGTCGGGAGCAGTTCTTC.

CDR3 nucleotides: TGTGCCAGCAGCCAAACATTGACCACTGAAGCTTTCTTT. It is translated as CASSQTLTTEAFF. The rearrangement joins TRBV3-1 to TRBJ1-1; D unclear. CDR1 and CDR2 (germline): LGHDT, YNNKEL (reference sequence). This CDR3 has 13 amino acids. Trimming took 2 bases from V and 4 from J, leaving 8 bases between them.

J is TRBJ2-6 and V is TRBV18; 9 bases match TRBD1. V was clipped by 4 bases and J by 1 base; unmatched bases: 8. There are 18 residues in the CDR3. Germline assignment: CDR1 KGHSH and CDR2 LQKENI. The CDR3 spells CASSLKTGGSSGANVLTF. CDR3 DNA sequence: TGTGCCAGCTCACTCAAGACAGGGGGTTCATCTGGGGCCAACGTCCTGACTTTC.

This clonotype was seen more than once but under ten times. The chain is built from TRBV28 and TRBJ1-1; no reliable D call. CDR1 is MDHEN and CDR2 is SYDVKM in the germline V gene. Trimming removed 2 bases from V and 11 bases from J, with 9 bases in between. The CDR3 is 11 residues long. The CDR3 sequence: CASSLKVVAFF. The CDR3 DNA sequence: TGTGCCAGCAGTTTAAAGGTGGTTGCTTTCTTT. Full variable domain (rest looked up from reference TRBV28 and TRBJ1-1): DVKVTQSSRYLVKRTGEKVFLECVQDMDHENMFWYRQDPGLGLRLIYFSYDVKMKEKGDIPEGYSVSREKKERFSLILESASTNQTSMYLCASSLKVVAFFGQGTRLTVV.

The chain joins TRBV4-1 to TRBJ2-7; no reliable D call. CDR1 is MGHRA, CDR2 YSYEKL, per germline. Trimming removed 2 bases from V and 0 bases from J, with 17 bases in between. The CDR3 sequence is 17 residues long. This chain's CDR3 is CASSQILVGFSSYEQYF. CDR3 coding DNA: TGCGCCAGCAGCCAAATTTTAGTTGGCTTTAGCTCCTACGAGCAGTACTTC.

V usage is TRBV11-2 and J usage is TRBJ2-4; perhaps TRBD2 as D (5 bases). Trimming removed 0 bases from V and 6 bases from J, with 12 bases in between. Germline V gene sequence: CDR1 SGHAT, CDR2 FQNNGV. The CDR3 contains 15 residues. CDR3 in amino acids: CASSLDLSELNIQYF. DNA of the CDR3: TGTGCCAGCAGCTTAGATCTTAGCGAGTTAAACATTCAGTACTTC. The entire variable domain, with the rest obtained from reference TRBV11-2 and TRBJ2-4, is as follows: EAGVAQSPRYKIIEKRQSVAFWCNPISGHATLYWYQQILGQGPKLLIQFQNNGVVDDSQLPKDRFSAERLKGVDSTLKIQPAKLEDSAVYLCASSLDLSELNIQYFGAGTRLSVL.

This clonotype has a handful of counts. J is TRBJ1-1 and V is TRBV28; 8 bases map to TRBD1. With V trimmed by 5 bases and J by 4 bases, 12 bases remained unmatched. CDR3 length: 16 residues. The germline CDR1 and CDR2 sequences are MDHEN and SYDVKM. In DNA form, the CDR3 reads TGTGCCAGCAGTCCCCATGGCGCAGGGGGCGGCACTGAAGCTTTCTTT. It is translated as CASSPHGAGGGTEAFF. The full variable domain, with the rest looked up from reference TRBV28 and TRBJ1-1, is DVKVTQSSRYLVKRTGEKVFLECVQDMDHENMFWYRQDPGLGLRLIYFSYDVKMKEKGDIPEGYSVSREKKERFSLILESASTNQTSMYLCASSPHGAGGGTEAFFGQGTRLTVV.

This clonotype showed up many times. CDR3 region: CASSVDAETGSSGANVLTF. The CDR3 coding sequence is TGTGCCAGCAGCGTAGACGCCGAGACAGGGAGCTCTGGGGCCAACGTCCTGACTTTC. V usage is TRBV9 and J usage is TRBJ2-6, with TRBD1 matching 7 bases. With V trimmed by 0 bases and J by 0 bases, 9 bases remained unmatched. Germline CDR1 reads SGDLS; CDR2 reads YYNGEE. The CDR3 sequence is 19 residues long.

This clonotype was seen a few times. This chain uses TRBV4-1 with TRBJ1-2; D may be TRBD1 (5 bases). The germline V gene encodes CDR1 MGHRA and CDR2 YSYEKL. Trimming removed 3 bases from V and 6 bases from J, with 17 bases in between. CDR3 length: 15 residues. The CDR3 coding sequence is TGCGCCAGCAGCCAGGACGGCGTGGCAGGGAATGGCTACACCTTC. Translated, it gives CASSQDGVAGNGYTF.

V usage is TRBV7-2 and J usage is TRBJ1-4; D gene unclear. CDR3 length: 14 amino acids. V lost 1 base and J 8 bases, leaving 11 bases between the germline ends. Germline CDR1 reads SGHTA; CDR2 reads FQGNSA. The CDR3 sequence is CASSLELIGEKLFF. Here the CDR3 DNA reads TGTGCCAGCAGCTTAGAATTAATTGGGGAAAAACTGTTTTTT.

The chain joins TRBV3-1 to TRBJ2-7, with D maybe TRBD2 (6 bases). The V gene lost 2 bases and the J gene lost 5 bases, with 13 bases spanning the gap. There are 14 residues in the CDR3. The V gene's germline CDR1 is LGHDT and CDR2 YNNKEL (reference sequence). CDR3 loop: CASSQQFGSHEQYF. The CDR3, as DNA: TGTGCCAGCAGCCAACAGTTCGGGAGCCACGAGCAGTACTTC.

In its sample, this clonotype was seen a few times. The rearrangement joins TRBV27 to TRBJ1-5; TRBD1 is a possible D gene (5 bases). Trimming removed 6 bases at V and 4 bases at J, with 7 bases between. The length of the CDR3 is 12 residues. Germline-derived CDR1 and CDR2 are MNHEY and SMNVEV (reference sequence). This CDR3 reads CASRGPNQPQHF. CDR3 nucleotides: TGTGCCAGCAGGGGGCCAAATCAGCCCCAGCATTTT.

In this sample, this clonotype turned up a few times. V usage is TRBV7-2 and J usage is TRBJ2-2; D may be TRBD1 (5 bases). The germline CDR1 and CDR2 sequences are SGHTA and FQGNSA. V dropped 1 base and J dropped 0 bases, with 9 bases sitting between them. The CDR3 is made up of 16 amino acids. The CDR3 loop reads CASSLVAGTNTGELFF. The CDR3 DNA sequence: TGTGCCAGCAGCTTAGTCGCAGGGACGAACACCGGGGAGCTGTTTTTT.

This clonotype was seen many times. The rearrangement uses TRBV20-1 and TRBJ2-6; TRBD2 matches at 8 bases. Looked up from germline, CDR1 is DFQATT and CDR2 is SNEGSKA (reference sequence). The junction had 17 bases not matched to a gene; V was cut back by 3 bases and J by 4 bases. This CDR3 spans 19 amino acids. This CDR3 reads CSASGRFPGLDAGANVLTF. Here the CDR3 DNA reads TGCAGTGCTAGTGGCCGGTTTCCGGGACTAGATGCCGGGGCCAACGTCCTGACTTTC.

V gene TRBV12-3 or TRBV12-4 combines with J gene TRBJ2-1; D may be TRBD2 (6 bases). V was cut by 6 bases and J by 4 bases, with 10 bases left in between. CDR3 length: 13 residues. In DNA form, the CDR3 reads TGTGCCAGCAGACTAGCAGATTACAATGAGCAGTTCTTC. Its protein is CASRLADYNEQFF.

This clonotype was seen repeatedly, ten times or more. This CDR3 reads CASSFRGPSYEQYF. CDR3 nucleotides: TGTGCCAGCAGTTTCCGCGGACCGTCCTACGAGCAGTACTTC. The chain carries TRBV6-9 and TRBJ2-7; no clear D. The ends were cut back, 4 bases at V and 1 base at J, with 11 bases in the middle. CDR1 MNHGY and CDR2 SVAAGI come from the germline V gene. The CDR3 consists of 14 residues.

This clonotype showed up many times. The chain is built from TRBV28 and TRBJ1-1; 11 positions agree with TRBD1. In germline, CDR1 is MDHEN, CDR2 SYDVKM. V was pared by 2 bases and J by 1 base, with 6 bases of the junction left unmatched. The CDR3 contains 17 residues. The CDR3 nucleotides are TGTGCCAGCAGTTTAGGCGGGACAGGGGGGTGGAACACTGAAGCTTTCTTT. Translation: CASSLGGTGGWNTEAFF.

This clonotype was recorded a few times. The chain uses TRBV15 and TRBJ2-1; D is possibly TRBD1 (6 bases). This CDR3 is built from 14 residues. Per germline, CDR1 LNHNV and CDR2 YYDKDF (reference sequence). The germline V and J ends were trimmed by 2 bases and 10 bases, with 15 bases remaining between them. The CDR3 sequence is CATSRQHTGGEQFF. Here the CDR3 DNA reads TGTGCCACCAGCAGACAACATACTGGGGGCGAGCAGTTCTTC. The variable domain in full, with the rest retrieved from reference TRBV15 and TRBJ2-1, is DAMVIQNPRYQVTQFGKPVTLSCSQTLNHNVMYWYQQKSSQAPKLLFHYYDKDFNNEADTPDNFQSRRPNTSFCFLDIRSPGLGDTAMYLCATSRQHTGGEQFFGPGTRLTVL.

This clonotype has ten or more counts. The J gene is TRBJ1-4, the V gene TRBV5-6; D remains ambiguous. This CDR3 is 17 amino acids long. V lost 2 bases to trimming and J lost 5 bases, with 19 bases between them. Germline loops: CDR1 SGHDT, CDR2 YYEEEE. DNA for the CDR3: TGTGCCAGCAGCTTCAAGGCCCCACTATATTTCAATGAAAAACTGTTTTTT. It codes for CASSFKAPLYFNEKLFF.

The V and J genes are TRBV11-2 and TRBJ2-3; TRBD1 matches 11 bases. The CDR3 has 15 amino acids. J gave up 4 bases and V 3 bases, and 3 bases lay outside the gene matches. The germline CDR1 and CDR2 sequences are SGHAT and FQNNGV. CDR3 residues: CASSFGTGGADTQYF. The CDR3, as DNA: TGTGCCAGCAGCTTCGGGACAGGGGGTGCAGATACGCAGTATTTT.